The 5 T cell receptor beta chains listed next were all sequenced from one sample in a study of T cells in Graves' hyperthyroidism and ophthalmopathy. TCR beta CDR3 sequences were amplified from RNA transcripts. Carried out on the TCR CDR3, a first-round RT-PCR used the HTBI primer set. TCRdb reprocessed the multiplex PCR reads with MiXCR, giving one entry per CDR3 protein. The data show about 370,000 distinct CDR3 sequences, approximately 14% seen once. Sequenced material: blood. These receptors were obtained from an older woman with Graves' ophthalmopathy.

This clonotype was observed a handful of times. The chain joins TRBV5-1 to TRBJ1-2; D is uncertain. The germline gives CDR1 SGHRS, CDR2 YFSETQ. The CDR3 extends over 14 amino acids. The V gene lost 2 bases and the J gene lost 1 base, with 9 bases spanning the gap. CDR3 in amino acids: CASSFMASNYGYTF. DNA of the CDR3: TGCGCCAGCAGCTTTATGGCCAGTAACTATGGCTACACCTTC.

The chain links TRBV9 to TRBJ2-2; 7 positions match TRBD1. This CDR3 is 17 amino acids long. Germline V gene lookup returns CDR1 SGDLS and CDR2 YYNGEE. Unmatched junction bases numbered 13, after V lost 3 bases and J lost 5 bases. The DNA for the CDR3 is TGTGCCAGCAGCGCCCACACGACAGGGCGGTGGACCGGGGAGCTGTTTTTT. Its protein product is CASSAHTTGRWTGELFF.

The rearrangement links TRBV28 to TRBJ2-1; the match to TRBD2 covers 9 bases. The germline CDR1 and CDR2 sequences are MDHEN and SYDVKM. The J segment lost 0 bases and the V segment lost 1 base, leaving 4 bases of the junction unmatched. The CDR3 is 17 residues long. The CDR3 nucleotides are TGTGCCAGCAGTTTATCGACTAGCGGTAGCTCCTACAATGAGCAGTTCTTC. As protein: CASSLSTSGSSYNEQFF. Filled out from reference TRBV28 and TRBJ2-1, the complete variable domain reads DVKVTQSSRYLVKRTGEKVFLECVQDMDHENMFWYRQDPGLGLRLIYFSYDVKMKEKGDIPEGYSVSREKKERFSLILESASTNQTSMYLCASSLSTSGSSYNEQFFGPGTRLTVL.

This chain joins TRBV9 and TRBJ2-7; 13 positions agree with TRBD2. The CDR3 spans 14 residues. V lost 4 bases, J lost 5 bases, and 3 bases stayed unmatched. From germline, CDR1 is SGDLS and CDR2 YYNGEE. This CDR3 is CASSLGTSGDEQYF. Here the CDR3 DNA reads TGTGCCAGCAGCTTGGGGACTAGCGGGGACGAGCAGTACTTC.

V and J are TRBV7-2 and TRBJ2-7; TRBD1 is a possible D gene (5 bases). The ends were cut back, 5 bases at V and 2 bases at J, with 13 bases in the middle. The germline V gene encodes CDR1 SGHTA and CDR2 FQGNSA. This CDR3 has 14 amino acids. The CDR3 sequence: CASSLGPLPYEQYF. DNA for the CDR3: TGTGCCAGCAGCCTGGGGCCCCTGCCCTACGAGCAGTACTTC.